This T cell receptor beta chain is from a study of T cell repertoires in cytomegalovirus infection. Study context: In public TCR beta signatures, there were indications of both CMV infection and matching HLA type.

MiXCR, applied by TCRdb to the reads, yields one record per CDR3 protein. The profile shows around 770,000 distinct CDR3 sequences, 25% to 30% of them singletons. J gave up 8 bases and V 5 bases, and 6 bases lay outside the gene matches. The germline CDR1 and CDR2 sequences are SGHTA and FQGNSA. The CDR3 is 15 residues long. In its sample, this clonotype was seen many times. Its antigen is unidentified. The clonotype comes from a human donor in good health (CMV status not recorded). Some clones in this sample may be carry-over from other donors' samples. The starting material was cultured CD8+ T cells from PBMCs, obtained from culture after CMV antigen stimulation. This chain connects TRBV7-2 to TRBJ2-1; TRBD2 aligns across 13 bases. The CDR3 coding sequence is TGTGCCAGCAGCCTACTAGCGGGGGGGCCGGATGAGCAGTTCTTC. It codes for CASSLLAGGPDEQFF.